The T cell receptor (beta chain) under discussion was sequenced for a study of vaccination effects on CD4 cells after COVID-19. Concerning this clone itself: Antigen: not known.

The CDR3 spans 14 residues. V shed 8 bases and J 2 bases; nucleotides not matched to a gene: 6. CDR1 SGHNT and CDR2 YENEEA come from the germline V gene. TCRdb keeps only in-frame clones here, not all; method: immunoSEQ multiplex PCR. The sample holds approximately 29,000 clones, 72% seen once. Ahead of sequencing, the ViraFEST assay grew antigen-specific CD4+ T cells using viral peptide pools. Culturing for approximately 10 days preceded CD4+ T cell isolation. By PCR, the person was confirmed to have had SARS-CoV-2 infection between March and December 2020. The material sequenced was CD4+ T cells from PBMCs cultured with a peptide pool, taken before COVID-19 vaccination. This TCR was recovered from a human donor who had a prior SARS-CoV-2 infection. The V and J genes are TRBV11-3 and TRBJ2-3, with 8 bases matching TRBD2. The CDR3 reads CASCPGGPTDTQYF. Written as DNA, the CDR3 is TGTGCCAGCTGTCCGGGAGGGCCCACAGATACGCAGTATTTT.